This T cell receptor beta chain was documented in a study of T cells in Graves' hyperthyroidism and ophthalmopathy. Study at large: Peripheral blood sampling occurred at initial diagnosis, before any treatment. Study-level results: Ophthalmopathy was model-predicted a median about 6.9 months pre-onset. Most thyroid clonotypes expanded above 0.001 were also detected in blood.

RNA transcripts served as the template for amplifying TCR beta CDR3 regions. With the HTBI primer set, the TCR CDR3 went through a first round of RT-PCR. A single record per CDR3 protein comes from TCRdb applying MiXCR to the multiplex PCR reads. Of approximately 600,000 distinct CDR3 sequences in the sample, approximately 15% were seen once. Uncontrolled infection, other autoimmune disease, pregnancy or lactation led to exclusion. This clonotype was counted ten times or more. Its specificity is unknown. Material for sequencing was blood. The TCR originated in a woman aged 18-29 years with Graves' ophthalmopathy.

The DNA of the CDR3 is TGTGCCAGCGGGATTCCCGGGACAGGGGCCGTTTACGAGCAGTACTTC. Residues: CASGIPGTGAVYEQYF. The chain employs TRBV28 and TRBJ2-7, with 10 bases matching TRBD1. The CDR3 extends over 16 amino acids. V was pared by 8 bases and J by 4 bases, with 14 bases of the junction left unmatched. From germline, CDR1 is MDHEN and CDR2 SYDVKM.